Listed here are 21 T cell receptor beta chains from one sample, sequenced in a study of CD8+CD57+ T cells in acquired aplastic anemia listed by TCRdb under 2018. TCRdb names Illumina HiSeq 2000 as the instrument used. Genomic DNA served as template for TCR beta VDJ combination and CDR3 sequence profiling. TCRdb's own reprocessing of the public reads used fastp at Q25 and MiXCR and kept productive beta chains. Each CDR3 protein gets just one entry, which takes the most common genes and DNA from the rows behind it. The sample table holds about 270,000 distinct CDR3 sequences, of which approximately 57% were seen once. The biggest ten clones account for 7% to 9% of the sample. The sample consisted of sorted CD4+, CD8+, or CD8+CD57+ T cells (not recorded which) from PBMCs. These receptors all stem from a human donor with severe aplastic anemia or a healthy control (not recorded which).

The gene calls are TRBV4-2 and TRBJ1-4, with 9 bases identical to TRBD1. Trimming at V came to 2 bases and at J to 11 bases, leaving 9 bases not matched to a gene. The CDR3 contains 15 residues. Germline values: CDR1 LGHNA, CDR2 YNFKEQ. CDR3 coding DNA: TGTGCCAGCAGCCAACAGGGGACAGGGCCTGGGAAACTGTTTTTT. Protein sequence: CASSQQGTGPGKLFF.

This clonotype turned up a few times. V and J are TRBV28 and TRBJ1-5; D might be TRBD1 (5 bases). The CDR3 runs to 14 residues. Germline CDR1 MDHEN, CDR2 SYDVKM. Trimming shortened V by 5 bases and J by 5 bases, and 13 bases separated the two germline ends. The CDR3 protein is CASSPSTTDQPQHF. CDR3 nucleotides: TGTGCCAGCAGTCCCAGTACGACAGATCAGCCCCAGCATTTT.

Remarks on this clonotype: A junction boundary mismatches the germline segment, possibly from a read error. The CDR3 nucleotides are TGTGCCAGCAGACCCCTCCTGACTAACTCCTGCGAGCAGTACTTC. Residues: CASRPLLTNSCEQYF. The chain employs TRBV5-1 and TRBJ2-7, with a weak D call TRBD2 (5 bases). Per the germline V gene, CDR1 is SGHRS and CDR2 is YFSETQ. The CDR3 totals 15 residues.

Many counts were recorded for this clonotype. The CDR3 here is CATSDRETYGYTF. In DNA form, the CDR3 reads TGTGCCACCAGTGACAGGGAGACCTATGGCTACACCTTC. The rearrangement links TRBV24-1 to TRBJ1-2; a possible D gene is TRBD1 (5 bases). Germline V gene lookup returns CDR1 KGHDR and CDR2 SFDVKD. Deletions cut 4 bases from V and 4 bases from J, with 9 bases between. The CDR3 extends over 13 amino acids.

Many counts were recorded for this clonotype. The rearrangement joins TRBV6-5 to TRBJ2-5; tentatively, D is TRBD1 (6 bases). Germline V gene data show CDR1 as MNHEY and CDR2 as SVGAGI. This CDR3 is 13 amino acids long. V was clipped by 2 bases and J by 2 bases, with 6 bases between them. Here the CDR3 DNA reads TGTGCCAGCAGTTACGACAGGCAAGAGACCCAGTACTTC. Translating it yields CASSYDRQETQYF.

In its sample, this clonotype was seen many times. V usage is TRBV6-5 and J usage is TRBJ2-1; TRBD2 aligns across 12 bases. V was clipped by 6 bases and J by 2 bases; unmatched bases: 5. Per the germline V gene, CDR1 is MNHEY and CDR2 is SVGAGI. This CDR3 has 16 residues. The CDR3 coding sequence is TGTGCCAGCAGAAGACTAGCGGGGGCAACCTACAATGAGCAGTTCTTC. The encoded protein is CASRRLAGATYNEQFF.

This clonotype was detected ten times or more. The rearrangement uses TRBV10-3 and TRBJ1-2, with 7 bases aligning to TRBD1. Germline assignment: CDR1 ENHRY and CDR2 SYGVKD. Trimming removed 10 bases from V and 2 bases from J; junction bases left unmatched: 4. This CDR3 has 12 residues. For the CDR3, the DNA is TGTGCCACCAGACAGGGAAACTATGGCTACACCTTC. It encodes CATRQGNYGYTF.

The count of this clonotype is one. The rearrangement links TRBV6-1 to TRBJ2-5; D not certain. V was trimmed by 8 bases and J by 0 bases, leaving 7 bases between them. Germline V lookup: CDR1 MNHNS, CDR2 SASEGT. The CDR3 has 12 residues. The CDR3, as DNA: TGTGCCAGCGCCCCATACCAAGAGACCCAGTACTTC. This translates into CASAPYQETQYF.

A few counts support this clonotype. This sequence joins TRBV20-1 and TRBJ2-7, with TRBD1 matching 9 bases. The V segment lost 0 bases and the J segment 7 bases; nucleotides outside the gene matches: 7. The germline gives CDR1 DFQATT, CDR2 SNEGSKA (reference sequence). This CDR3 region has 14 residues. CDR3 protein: CSARDRTGGYEQYF. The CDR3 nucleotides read TGCAGTGCTAGAGATCGAACAGGGGGCTATGAGCAGTACTTC.

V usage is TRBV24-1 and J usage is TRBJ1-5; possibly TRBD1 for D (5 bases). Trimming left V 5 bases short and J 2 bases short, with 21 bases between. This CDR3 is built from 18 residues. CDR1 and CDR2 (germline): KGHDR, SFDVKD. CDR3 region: CATSGPTAGPVGNQPQHF. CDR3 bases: TGTGCCACCAGTGGGCCGACAGCGGGGCCCGTAGGCAATCAGCCCCAGCATTTT.

CDR3 DNA: TGTGCCACCAGCGGTGGAGGCCTCTCCTACGAGCAGTACTTC. Its protein product is CATSGGGLSYEQYF. The genes are TRBV15 and TRBJ2-7; TRBD2 might be the D (5 bases). CDR1 is LNHNV and CDR2 is YYDKDF in the germline V gene (reference sequence). CDR3 length equals 14 residues. V dropped 5 bases and J dropped 0 bases, with 11 bases sitting between them.

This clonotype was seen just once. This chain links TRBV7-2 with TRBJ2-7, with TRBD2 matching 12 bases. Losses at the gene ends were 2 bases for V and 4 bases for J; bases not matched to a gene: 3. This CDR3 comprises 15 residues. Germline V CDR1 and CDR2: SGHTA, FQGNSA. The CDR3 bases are TGTGCCAGCAGCTTACGGACTAGCGGGGCGTACGAGCAGTACTTC. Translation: CASSLRTSGAYEQYF.

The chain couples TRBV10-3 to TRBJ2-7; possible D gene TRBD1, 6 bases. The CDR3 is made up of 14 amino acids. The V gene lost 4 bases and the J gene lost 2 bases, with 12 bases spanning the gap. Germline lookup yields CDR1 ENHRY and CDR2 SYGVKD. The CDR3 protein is CAISGQETAYEQYF. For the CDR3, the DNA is TGTGCCATCAGTGGACAGGAAACGGCCTACGAGCAGTACTTC.

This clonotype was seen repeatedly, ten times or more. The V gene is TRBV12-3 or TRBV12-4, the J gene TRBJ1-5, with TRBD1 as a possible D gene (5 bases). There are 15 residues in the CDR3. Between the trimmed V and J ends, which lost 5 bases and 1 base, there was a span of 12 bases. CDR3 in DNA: TGTGCCAGCAGTCGGGACGGAGCGAGCAATCAGCCCCAGCATTTT. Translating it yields CASSRDGASNQPQHF.

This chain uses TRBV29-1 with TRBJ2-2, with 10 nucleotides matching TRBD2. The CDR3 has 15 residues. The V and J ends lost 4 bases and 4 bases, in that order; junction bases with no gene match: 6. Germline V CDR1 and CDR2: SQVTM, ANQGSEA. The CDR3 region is CSVGPSGRGTGELFF. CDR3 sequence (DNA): TGCAGCGTTGGACCTAGCGGGAGAGGCACCGGGGAGCTGTTTTTT.

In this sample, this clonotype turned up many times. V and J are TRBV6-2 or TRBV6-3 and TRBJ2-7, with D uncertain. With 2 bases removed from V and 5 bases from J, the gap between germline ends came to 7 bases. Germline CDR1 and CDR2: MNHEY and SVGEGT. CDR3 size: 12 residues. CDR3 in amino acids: CASSYPFNEQYF. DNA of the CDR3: TGTGCCAGCAGTTACCCCTTTAACGAGCAGTACTTC.

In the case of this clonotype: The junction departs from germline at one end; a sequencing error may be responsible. DNA for the CDR3: TGTGCCACCAGCAGTGGACCAGCAACTAATGGAAAACTGTTTTTT. Encoded protein: CATSSGPATNGKLFF. The rearrangement links TRBV15 to TRBJ1-4, with D unclear. The V gene's germline CDR1 is LNHNV and CDR2 YYDKDF (reference sequence). This CDR3 spans 15 amino acids.

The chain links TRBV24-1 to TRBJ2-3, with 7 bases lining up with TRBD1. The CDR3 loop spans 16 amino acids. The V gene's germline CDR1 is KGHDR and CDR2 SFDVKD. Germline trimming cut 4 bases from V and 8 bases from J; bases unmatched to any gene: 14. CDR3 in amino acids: CATSDESTGRRGTQYF. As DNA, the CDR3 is TGTGCCACCAGTGACGAATCGACAGGGCGTAGGGGTACGCAGTATTTT.

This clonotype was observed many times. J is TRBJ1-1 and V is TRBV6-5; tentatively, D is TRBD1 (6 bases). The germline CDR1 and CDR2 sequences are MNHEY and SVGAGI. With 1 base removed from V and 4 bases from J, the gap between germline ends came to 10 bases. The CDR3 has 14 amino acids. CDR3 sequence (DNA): TGTGCCAGCAGTTACTTGGGGGCAGGCACTGAAGCTTTCTTT. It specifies CASSYLGAGTEAFF.

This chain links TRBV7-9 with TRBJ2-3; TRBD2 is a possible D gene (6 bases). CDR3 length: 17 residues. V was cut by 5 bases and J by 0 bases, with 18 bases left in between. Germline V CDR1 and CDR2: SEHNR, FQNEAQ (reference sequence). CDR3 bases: TGTGCCAGCAGCAACCTCATCGCGGGATCTAGCACAGATACGCAGTATTTT. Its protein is CASSNLIAGSSTDTQYF.

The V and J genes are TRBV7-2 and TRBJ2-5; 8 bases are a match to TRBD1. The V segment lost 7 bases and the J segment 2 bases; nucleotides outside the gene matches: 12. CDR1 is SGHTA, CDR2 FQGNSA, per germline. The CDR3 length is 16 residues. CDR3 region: CASILMAGQGQETQYF. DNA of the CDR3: TGTGCCAGCATCCTTATGGCAGGACAGGGTCAAGAGACCCAGTACTTC.